This TCR beta chain was obtained from a study of Graves' ophthalmopathy and Graves' hyperthyroidism. Study-level findings and limits: From stable hyperthyroidism, ophthalmopathy was separated by a 13-signature model with 85% to 90% sensitivity and approximately 84% specificity. Ophthalmopathy progression was predicted with around 71% sensitivity and approximately 79% specificity.

This CDR3 comprises 15 residues. Germline V gene sequence: CDR1 SGHKS, CDR2 YYEKEE (reference sequence). J lost 4 bases, V lost 4 bases, and 7 bases had no gene match. Stable hyperthyroidism denotes an absence of ophthalmopathy throughout 18 months of follow-up. Reliance was placed on clinical symptoms, serum thyroxine, TRAb, thyroid ultrasound and orbital computed tomography for diagnosis. Using RNA transcripts, the TCR beta CDR3 regions were amplified. First-round RT-PCR relied on HTBI primers, and a second-round multiplex PCR came next. Each CDR3 protein gets one entry after TCRdb re-called the multiplex PCR reads with MiXCR. Of some 380,000 distinct CDR3 sequences listed, approximately 15% were seen once; the top ten hold approximately 7%. This clonotype was counted a few times. The antigen is undetermined.

The chain has TRBV5-5 and TRBJ1-1, with TRBD1 matching over 10 bases. Material for sequencing was peripheral blood. This TCR derives from a woman aged 18-30 years with stable Graves' hyperthyroidism. In DNA form, the CDR3 reads TGTGCCAGCAGCCTTTGGACAGGGGGGGGCACTGAAGCTTTCTTT. Encoded protein: CASSLWTGGGTEAFF. The full variable domain, rest sourced from reference TRBV5-5 and TRBJ1-1, is DAGVTQSPTHLIKTRGQQVTLRCSPISGHKSVSWYQQVLGQGPQFIFQYYEKEERGRGNFPDRFSARQFPNYSSELNVNALLLGDSALYLCASSLWTGGGTEAFFGQGTRLTVV.